What follows are 13 T cell receptor beta chains derived from one specimen sequenced in a study of T-cell reconstitution after alpha-beta-depleted transplantation in children. This sample's TCRbeta library carried unique molecular identifier barcodes. TCRdb processed the PCR reads anew with MiXCR; each CDR3 protein has one entry. Seen here are roughly 82,000 distinct CDR3 sequences, 14% observed once, and the top ten hold 27%. The material sequenced was PBMCs, mostly from graft donor cells, taken 180 days after TCRalphabeta/CD19-depleted stem cell transplant. Receptors were obtained from a male patient aged 2-15 years who had a stem cell transplant for acute lymphoblastic leukemia, so the T cells may come from the graft donor.

The chain joins TRBV9 to TRBJ2-1, with a tentative D call TRBD1 (5 bases). The length of the CDR3 is 15 residues. V lost 4 bases, J lost 8 bases, and 19 bases lay in between. Germline-derived CDR1 and CDR2 are SGDLS and YYNGEE. For the CDR3, the DNA is TGTGCCAGCAGCATCGTGGGGCATTTCATCGATGAGCAGTTCTTC. Translation: CASSIVGHFIDEQFF. The full variable domain, rest sourced from reference TRBV9 and TRBJ2-1, is DSGVTQTPKHLITATGQRVTLRCSPRSGDLSVYWYQQSLDQGLQFLIQYYNGEERAKGNILERFSAQQFPDLHSELNLSSLELGDSALYFCASSIVGHFIDEQFFGPGTRLTVL.

Only one count was recorded for this clonotype. A junction boundary mismatches the germline segment, possibly from a read error. This chain connects TRBV28 to TRBJ2-7, with a weak D call TRBD2 (5 bases). Germline V lookup: CDR1 MDHEN, CDR2 SYDVKM. The CDR3 is 13 residues long. CDR3 region: CASGLSGLYEQSF. As DNA, the CDR3 is TGTGCCAGCGGACTGAGCGGACTCTACGAGCAGTCCTTC.

This chain links TRBV4-3 with TRBJ2-4; D is ambiguous. Deletions cut 6 bases from V and 10 bases from J, with 16 bases between. Germline V lookup: CDR1 LGHNA, CDR2 YSLEER. CDR3 length: 13 residues. The CDR3 loop reads CASSLGPEGIQYF. DNA of the CDR3: TGCGCCAGCAGTCTTGGACCTGAAGGGATTCAGTACTTC.

This clonotype was seen at least ten times. The chain couples TRBV10-3 to TRBJ2-7, with 9 bases aligning to TRBD1. J lost 5 bases, V lost 7 bases, and 3 bases had no gene match. The CDR3 sequence is 12 residues long. Germline CDR1 is ENHRY and CDR2 is SYGVKD. The CDR3 DNA is TGTGCCATCACTAACAGGGGGCACGAGCAGTACTTC. Protein sequence: CAITNRGHEQYF.

As to this clonotype: One base away lies a much larger clone, so this may be a sequencing read error. A read error is likely, as this CDR3 ends without the conserved phenylalanine or tryptophan. The CDR3 is CASSLSGQIYEQYS. In DNA form, the CDR3 reads TGTGCCAGCAGTTTAAGTGGGCAGATTTACGAGCAGTACTCC. The chain links TRBV12-3 or TRBV12-4 to TRBJ2-7; unclear D gene. The CDR3 totals 14 residues. Trimming removed 2 bases from V and 4 bases from J, with 12 bases in between.

This clonotype was counted a few times. This chain joins TRBV20-1 and TRBJ2-1, with unresolved D. Germline CDR1 and CDR2: DFQATT and SNEGSKA (reference sequence). V was shortened by 5 bases and J by 9 bases, with 11 bases between the two germline ends. CDR3 size: 11 residues. The CDR3 loop reads CSALPSGEQFF. CDR3 nucleotides: TGCAGTGCTCTCCCCAGTGGTGAGCAGTTCTTC.

The V gene is TRBV20-1, the J gene TRBJ2-7; 15 nucleotides line up with TRBD2. The CDR3 extends over 15 amino acids. The J segment lost 4 bases and the V segment lost 6 bases, leaving 7 bases of the junction unmatched. Germline CDR1 and CDR2: DFQATT and SNEGSKA (reference sequence). CDR3 in DNA: TGCAGTGCACCCGGACTAGCGGGGGGGCCTTACGAGCAGTACTTC. Translated, it gives CSAPGLAGGPYEQYF.

The V call is TRBV7-8, the J call TRBJ2-7; perhaps D is TRBD1 or TRBD2 (5 bases each). Germline V lookup: CDR1 SGHVS, CDR2 FQNEAQ. Trimming pared 4 bases from V and 0 bases from J, leaving 16 bases between. There are 16 residues in the CDR3. The CDR3 region has the DNA TGTGCCAGCAGCTCCTACCGGGACGCCGACTCCTACGAGCAGTACTTC. Translating it yields CASSSYRDADSYEQYF.

Written as DNA, the CDR3 is TGCGCCAGCAGCCAAGTTATGGGGGGGATCTACAATGAGCAGTTCTTC. Translating it yields CASSQVMGGIYNEQFF. The chain employs TRBV4-1 and TRBJ2-1; 7 nucleotides line up with TRBD2. CDR1 MGHRA and CDR2 YSYEKL come from the germline V gene. The J segment lost 3 bases and the V segment lost 1 base, leaving 6 bases of the junction unmatched. CDR3 length equals 16 residues.

This clonotype was picked up a small number of times. This chain joins TRBV20-1 and TRBJ2-5; 8 nucleotides agree with TRBD2. The germline V gene encodes CDR1 DFQATT and CDR2 SNEGSKA (reference sequence). This CDR3 has 13 residues. V lost 6 bases, J lost 2 bases, and 5 bases stayed unmatched. CDR3 in DNA: TGCAGTGCCCCTCGGGAGGGACAAGAGACCCAGTACTTC. It encodes CSAPREGQETQYF.

This clonotype showed up just a few times. This chain links TRBV10-3 with TRBJ2-6; 7 nucleotides agree with TRBD1. The CDR3 consists of 16 residues. Germline V gene lookup returns CDR1 ENHRY and CDR2 SYGVKD. Trimming cost V 6 bases and J 0 bases; bases outside gene matches: 5. The CDR3 protein is CAISSGTDSGANVLTF. Written as DNA, the CDR3 is TGTGCCATCAGCTCCGGGACAGACTCTGGGGCCAACGTCCTGACTTTC.

This clonotype was seen only a few times. The chain uses TRBV20-1 and TRBJ2-7; no clear D. Germline CDR1 DFQATT, CDR2 SNEGSKA (reference sequence). This CDR3 region has 12 residues. Trimming took off 3 bases at V and 3 bases at J, with 9 bases between the two ends. CDR3 amino acids: CSASKGNYEQYF. For the CDR3, the DNA is TGCAGTGCTAGTAAGGGTAACTACGAGCAGTACTTC.

This clonotype has more than one count but fewer than ten. This chain joins TRBV28 and TRBJ2-7, with D uncertain. Germline loops: CDR1 MDHEN, CDR2 SYDVKM. V lost 2 bases to trimming and J lost 2 bases, with 10 bases between them. This CDR3 is built from 14 residues. The CDR3 DNA is TGTGCCAGCAGTTTAAACTGGCCCCCCTACGAGCAGTACTTC. This encodes CASSLNWPPYEQYF.